These 16 T cell receptor beta chains were sequenced from one sample in a study of regulatory T cells in long-lasting Graves disease. The sample's time point: persistent/refractory GD, antithyroid drugs over 5 years with positive TRAb. RNA extracted from PBMCs served as the sequencing template. HTBI primers from iRepertoire and Arm-PCR of CDR3 regions yielded the TCR beta libraries. MiXCR, run by TCRdb on the multiplex PCR reads, gives a single entry per CDR3 protein. The table lists some 420,000 distinct CDR3 sequences, 22% of them singletons. The sequencing used peripheral blood mononuclear cells (PBMCs), collected when the disease was refractory, from a patient treated with antithyroid drugs. The receptors were gathered from a female donor with Graves disease.

The V call is TRBV6-2 or TRBV6-3, the J call TRBJ1-6; tentatively, D is TRBD1 (5 bases). This CDR3 is built from 15 residues. Germline CDR1 MNHEY, CDR2 SVGEGT. V was pared by 6 bases and J by 10 bases, with 19 bases between. The CDR3 sequence: CASSRNWGRDSPLHF. The DNA of the CDR3 is TGTGCCAGCAGCCGCAATTGGGGGAGAGACTCACCCCTCCACTTT.

On this clonotype: One end of the junction varies from germline; a read error may be responsible. This rearrangement joins TRBV7-9 to TRBJ1-1; D is ambiguous. This CDR3 comprises 11 residues. CDR1 is SEHNR, CDR2 FQNEAQ, per germline (reference sequence). CDR3 sequence: CASTMNTGAFF. The CDR3 region has the DNA TGTGCCAGCACCATGAACACTGGAGCTTTCTTT. Full variable domain (outside the CDR3, taken from reference TRBV7-9 and TRBJ1-1): DTGVSQNPRHKITKRGQNVTFRCDPISEHNRLYWYRQTLGQGPEFLTYFQNEAQLEKSRLLSDRFSAERPKGSFSTLEIQRTEQGDSAMYLCASTMNTGAFFGQGTRLTVV.

This clonotype was counted a few times. The rearrangement uses TRBV30 and TRBJ2-5; D gene uncertain. The CDR3 has 12 residues. Between the trimmed V and J ends, which lost 4 bases and 5 bases, there was a span of 11 bases. CDR1 is GTSNPN and CDR2 is SVGIG in the germline V gene (reference sequence). In DNA, the CDR3 is TGTGCCTGGAACCGCGTTCGGGAGACCCAGTACTTC. Encoded protein: CAWNRVRETQYF.

In its sample, this clonotype was seen many times. The chain has TRBV12-3 or TRBV12-4 and TRBJ1-1; 9 bases are a match to TRBD1. The CDR3 consists of 10 residues. The V gene end was trimmed by 9 bases and the J gene end by 11 bases; junction bases not matched to a gene: 4. CDR3 nucleotides: TGTGCCAGAAGGGACAGGGAGGCTTTCTTT. As protein: CARRDREAFF.

The count of this clonotype is one. This chain connects TRBV19 to TRBJ2-1, with 8 bases lining up with TRBD1. CDR1 LNHDA and CDR2 SQIVND come from the germline V gene (reference sequence). With 5 bases clipped from V and 4 bases from J, the junction kept 16 bases outside the gene matches. CDR3 length: 18 amino acids. The CDR3 sequence: CASSLSPTGQGKYNEQFF. CDR3 nucleotide sequence: TGTGCCAGTAGTCTCTCCCCTACCGGACAGGGAAAATACAATGAGCAGTTCTTC.

Many counts were recorded for this clonotype. CDR3 coding DNA: TGCAGTGCTAGGTTGACAGGGCACCATGGCTACACCTTC. Amino acid sequence: CSARLTGHHGYTF. The rearrangement uses TRBV20-1 and TRBJ1-2; 7 positions match TRBD1. Germline V gene data show CDR1 as DFQATT and CDR2 as SNEGSKA (reference sequence). The CDR3 runs to 13 residues. V trimming: 3 bases; J trimming: 6 bases; junction bases outside the gene matches: 7.

This clonotype was observed at least ten times. At one end, the junction sequence differs from germline, possibly due to a read error. The V and J genes are TRBV6-1 and TRBJ2-2; D perhaps matches TRBD1 (6 bases). Germline lookup yields CDR1 MNHNS and CDR2 SASEGT. The CDR3 covers 15 residues. CDR3 nucleotides: TGTGCCAGCATTGAACAGGGACATAACACCGGGGAGCTGTTTTTT. Protein sequence: CASIEQGHNTGELFF.

This clonotype was picked up one time. This chain uses TRBV6-2 or TRBV6-3 with TRBJ2-1; maybe TRBD1 (6 bases). Germline V lookup: CDR1 MNHEY, CDR2 SVGEGT. This CDR3 comprises 15 residues. V lost 0 bases and J lost 2, with 8 bases in between. The CDR3 DNA is TGTGCCAGCAGTTACTCGGGACAAACCTACAATGAGCAGTTCTTC. It translates to CASSYSGQTYNEQFF.

There are many counts of this clonotype. The gene calls are TRBV2 and TRBJ2-7; unclear D gene. This CDR3 is 16 amino acids long. The germline V gene encodes CDR1 SNHLY and CDR2 FYNNEI. V was pared by 5 bases and J by 0 bases, with 17 bases between. Here the CDR3 DNA reads TGTGCCAGCAGTCTGCAGTTAGGTAGGAGCTCCTACGAGCAGTACTTC. It is translated as CASSLQLGRSSYEQYF.

This clonotype appeared a few times. The J gene is TRBJ2-3, the V gene TRBV7-2, with 8 bases lining up with TRBD2. From germline, CDR1 is SGHTA and CDR2 FQGNSA. Trimming took 6 bases from V and 0 from J; bases not matched to a gene: 5. This CDR3 has 15 amino acids. The CDR3 spells CASSSSGLSTDTQYF. DNA of the CDR3: TGTGCCAGCAGTTCTAGCGGGCTAAGCACAGATACGCAGTATTTT.

This clonotype was seen repeatedly, ten times or more. The chain recombines TRBV6-1 with TRBJ1-3, with D uncertain. The germline V gene encodes CDR1 MNHNS and CDR2 SASEGT. The V end was cut by 2 bases, the J end by 0 bases, with 11 bases between. This CDR3 region has 16 residues. CDR3 residues: CASSEIMVSSGNTIYF. CDR3 sequence (DNA): TGTGCCAGCAGTGAAATAATGGTCAGCTCTGGAAACACCATATATTTT.

This clonotype was seen repeatedly, ten times or more. This chain links TRBV27 with TRBJ1-5; TRBD1 agrees at 10 bases. The CDR3 runs to 15 residues. Unmatched junction bases numbered 2, after V lost 4 bases and J lost 2 bases. The germline V gene encodes CDR1 MNHEY and CDR2 SMNVEV (reference sequence). The CDR3 coding sequence is TGTGCCAGCAGTTCGACAGGGGGCGGCAATCAGCCCCAGCATTTT. Protein sequence: CASSSTGGGNQPQHF.

This clonotype has ten or more counts. This rearrangement joins TRBV2 to TRBJ2-7; 9 bases map to TRBD1. The trim removed 6 bases at V and 4 bases at J, leaving 1 base unmatched. CDR3 length: 12 amino acids. Germline V lookup: CDR1 SNHLY, CDR2 FYNNEI. The CDR3 DNA reads TGTGCCAGCAGCGGGACAGGGTACGAGCAGTACTTC. Its translation: CASSGTGYEQYF. The full variable domain, with the rest looked up from reference TRBV2 and TRBJ2-7, is EPEVTQTPSHQVTQMGQEVILRCVPISNHLYFYWYRQILGQKVEFLVSFYNNEISEKSEIFDDQFSVERPDGSNFTLKIRSTKLEDSAMYFCASSGTGYEQYFGPGTRLTVT.

This clonotype was observed many times. This CDR3 is CASTTGRWDTEAFF. The CDR3 nucleotides are TGTGCCAGTACTACGGGTCGGTGGGACACTGAAGCTTTCTTT. The chain has TRBV19 and TRBJ1-1; D gene unclear. Between the trimmed V and J ends, which lost 7 bases and 3 bases, there was a span of 15 bases. From germline, CDR1 is LNHDA and CDR2 SQIVND (reference sequence). The CDR3 has 14 residues.

In this sample, this clonotype turned up a few times. This chain links TRBV29-1 with TRBJ1-1; unclear D gene. CDR1 and CDR2 from the germline V gene are SQVTM and ANQGSEA. The CDR3 covers 11 residues. V lost 4 bases to trimming and J lost 5 bases, with 8 bases between them. CDR3 region: CSVVSRTEAFF. CDR3 bases: TGCAGCGTTGTCTCCCGAACTGAAGCTTTCTTT.

On this clonotype: At one of its ends the junction is not consistent with the germline gene, which may arise from a read error. The V gene is TRBV28, the J gene TRBJ1-4, with D perhaps TRBD1 (6 bases). The CDR3 runs 16 residues. Germline V gene data show CDR1 as MDHEN and CDR2 as SYDVKM. The CDR3: CASSYSWGATNEKLSF. The CDR3 DNA follows: TGTGCCAGCAGTTACTCGTGGGGGGCAACTAATGAAAAACTGTCTTTT.